The 24 T cell receptor beta chains reported below all come from one sample, sequenced in a study of cytomegalovirus exposure and HLA in healthy donors. With 60 Vbeta and 13 Jbeta primers, the PCR was carried out. Sequenced by immunoSEQ multiplex PCR; TCRdb stores in-frame clones only, minus some. Of about 150,000 clones in the sample, less than 90% were seen once. What was sequenced was PBMCs. Every receptor here comes from a man between 18 and 35 years old in good health and CMV-seronegative.

A remark on this clone: A read error may produce the germline difference seen at one junction end. Other DNA variants within this sample encode the same CDR3. The genes are TRBV27 and TRBJ2-7; the D gene is possibly TRBD2 (6 bases). The CDR3 extends over 14 amino acids. The germline V gene has CDR1 MNHEY and CDR2 SMNVEV (reference sequence). The CDR3 DNA reads as TGTGCTAGCAGTCCGGGGGACGGCTCCTACGAGCAGTACTTC. The encoded protein is CASSPGDGSYEQYF.

The chain joins TRBV19 to TRBJ2-1; TRBD2 agrees at 11 bases. The V segment lost 5 bases and the J segment 7 bases; nucleotides outside the gene matches: 13. From germline, CDR1 is LNHDA and CDR2 SQIVND (reference sequence). The CDR3 has 17 residues. The CDR3 DNA sequence: TGTGCCAGTAGTGTTCGACTGACTAGCGGGGATACGAATGAGCAGTTCTTC. Translation gives CASSVRLTSGDTNEQFF.

This clone came up once. The chain employs TRBV4-1 and TRBJ1-3; a weak D match, TRBD1 (5 bases). Germline V gene sequence: CDR1 MGHRA, CDR2 YSYEKL. The V and J ends lost 4 bases and 2 bases respectively, with 15 bases between them. CDR3 size: 16 residues. CDR3 in DNA: TGCGCCAGCAGCCTAAGTCCACAGGCGGCTGGAAACACCATATATTTT. Translating gives CASSLSPQAAGNTIYF.

This clone was recorded once. The gene calls are TRBV19 and TRBJ1-5; 7 nucleotides match TRBD1. The CDR3 is made up of 14 amino acids. The germline V gene encodes CDR1 LNHDA and CDR2 SQIVND (reference sequence). V lost 7 bases to trimming and J lost 7 bases; unmatched junction nucleotides: 10. CDR3 DNA: TGTGCCAGTACCAACAGGGGAACAGAGCAGCCCCAGCATTTT. This translates into CASTNRGTEQPQHF.

The chain joins TRBV6-1 to TRBJ2-7, with D perhaps matching TRBD1 (5 bases). This CDR3 is built from 16 residues. V was clipped by 2 bases and J by 3 bases, with 17 bases between them. Germline V gene data show CDR1 as MNHNS and CDR2 as SASEGT. CDR3 region: CASSELYQGTLYEQYF. The CDR3 DNA follows: TGTGCCAGCAGTGAATTATACCAGGGAACACTCTACGAGCAGTACTTC.

The rearrangement uses TRBV5-6 and TRBJ2-5; D perhaps matches TRBD2 (5 bases). The CDR3 contains 14 residues. Germline assignment: CDR1 SGHDT and CDR2 YYEEEE. Trimming took 7 bases from V and 5 from J, leaving 18 bases between them. The DNA of the CDR3 is TGTGCCAGCCTGCATTCTAGCTTTGTGGAGACCCAGTACTTC. Protein product: CASLHSSFVETQYF.

V usage is TRBV5-1 and J usage is TRBJ2-7, with TRBD1 matching over 10 bases. Looked up from germline, CDR1 is SGHRS and CDR2 is YFSETQ. The CDR3 covers 15 residues. After removal of 0 bases from V and 11 bases from J, the junction contained 11 bases not matched to a gene. This CDR3 is CASSLGVDRGGIKYF. The DNA for the CDR3 is TGCGCCAGCAGCTTGGGCGTGGACAGGGGGGGGATAAAGTACTTC. The whole variable domain, remainder taken from reference TRBV5-1 and TRBJ2-7, is KAGVTQTPRYLIKTRGQQVTLSCSPISGHRSVSWYQQTPGQGLQFLFEYFSETQRNKGNFPGRFSGRQFSNSRSEMNVSTLELGDSALYLCASSLGVDRGGIKYFGPGTRLTVT.

The chain has TRBV7-9 and TRBJ2-1; 11 bases line up with TRBD2. CDR1 and CDR2 (germline): SEHNR, FQNEAQ (reference sequence). The CDR3 sequence is 15 residues long. V lost 5 bases and J lost 4; bases outside the gene matches: 4. The CDR3 nucleotides read TGTGCCAGCAGCCTTGGGACTAGCGGATACAATGAGCAGTTCTTC. It is translated as CASSLGTSGYNEQFF.

This chain links TRBV18 with TRBJ2-6, with TRBD1 identical over 12 bases. This CDR3 spans 18 amino acids. The J segment lost 2 bases and the V segment lost 5 bases, leaving 7 bases of the junction unmatched. Germline lookup yields CDR1 KGHSH and CDR2 LQKENI. This chain's CDR3 is CASSARDRGPAGANVLTF. The CDR3 DNA sequence: TGTGCCAGCTCAGCAAGGGACAGGGGGCCGGCTGGGGCCAACGTCCTGACTTTC.

This chain connects TRBV9 to TRBJ2-7, with D possibly matching TRBD2 (6 bases). In germline, CDR1 is SGDLS, CDR2 YYNGEE. This CDR3 has 13 amino acids. Trimming took off 2 bases at V and 5 bases at J, with 11 bases between the two ends. CDR3 nucleotides: TGTGCCAGCAGCGTCTCCGGGAGTGACGAGCAGTACTTC. Amino acid sequence: CASSVSGSDEQYF. The complete variable domain, with remaining parts taken from reference TRBV9 and TRBJ2-7, reads DSGVTQTPKHLITATGQRVTLRCSPRSGDLSVYWYQQSLDQGLQFLIQYYNGEERAKGNILERFSAQQFPDLHSELNLSSLELGDSALYFCASSVSGSDEQYFGPGTRLTVT.

This clone was found a few times. The genes are TRBV19 and TRBJ2-5, with TRBD1 matching 7 bases. Trimming took 3 bases from V and 2 from J; bases not matched to a gene: 9. CDR3 length: 16 residues. Germline V gene sequence: CDR1 LNHDA, CDR2 SQIVND (reference sequence). The CDR3 nucleotides are TGTGCCAGTAGTATTAGCCCCCAGGGGGTTCAAGAGACCCAGTACTTC. Protein: CASSISPQGVQETQYF.

This clone has just one count. The chain recombines TRBV10-3 with TRBJ2-1, with 9 bases matching TRBD2. The CDR3 contains 19 residues. V shed 0 bases, J shed 7 bases, and the junction held 16 bases outside the gene matches. CDR1 is ENHRY, CDR2 SYGVKD, per germline. The DNA of the CDR3 is TGTGCCATCAGTGAGTCGTTGGTTCGAGGGATAAGCGGGAGGAATGAGCAGTTCTTC. Residues: CAISESLVRGISGRNEQFF.

This clone has only a few counts. The gene calls are TRBV4-1 and TRBJ1-5; no definite D call. CDR3 length equals 14 residues. Trimming shortened V by 4 bases and J by 2 bases, and 9 bases separated the two germline ends. The germline V gene has CDR1 MGHRA and CDR2 YSYEKL. The CDR3 DNA follows: TGCGCCAGCAGCCCCACCCAGGGCAATCAGCCCCAGCATTTT. Its translation: CASSPTQGNQPQHF.

Concerning this clone: The junction does not match germline at one end; this may be a read error. The chain has TRBV7-7 and TRBJ2-1; 7 bases are shared with TRBD2. The CDR3 length is 15 residues. Germline V gene data show CDR1 as SSHAT and CDR2 as FNYEAQ (reference sequence). In DNA form, the CDR3 reads TGTGCTAGCAGCTTAGGCGGGGGACTCTACAATGAGCAGTTCTTC. Protein product: CASSLGGGLYNEQFF.

The V gene is TRBV6-6, the J gene TRBJ2-1; D gene ambiguous. CDR1 is MNHNY and CDR2 is SVGAGI in the germline V gene (reference sequence). The CDR3 is 14 residues long. V dropped 5 bases and J dropped 0 bases, with 8 bases sitting between them. The CDR3 loop reads CASSGSVSYNEQFF. The CDR3 DNA reads as TGTGCCAGCAGTGGAAGCGTCTCCTACAATGAGCAGTTCTTC.

V is TRBV11-2 and J is TRBJ2-7, with TRBD2 as a possible D gene (6 bases). In germline, CDR1 is SGHAT, CDR2 FQNNGV. The ends were cut back, 2 bases at V and 3 bases at J, with 14 bases in the middle. CDR3 length: 15 residues. CDR3 protein: CASSLFGVADYEQYF. The CDR3 DNA is TGTGCCAGCAGCTTATTTGGCGTAGCGGACTACGAGCAGTACTTC.

The chain joins TRBV11-1 to TRBJ1-1; D may be TRBD1 (5 bases). V lost 5 bases and J lost 3, with 16 bases in between. CDR3 size: 15 residues. The germline V gene encodes CDR1 SGHAT and CDR2 FQDESV (reference sequence). The CDR3, as DNA: TGTGCCAGCAGCCCCCGGACAAGGCTGGACACTGAAGCTTTCTTT. This gives the protein CASSPRTRLDTEAFF.

This clone is a singleton in its sample. The V call is TRBV5-8, the J call TRBJ2-7; no firm D call. The ends were cut back, 0 bases at V and 2 bases at J, with 9 bases in the middle. The CDR3 totals 14 residues. Germline CDR1 is SGHTS and CDR2 is YDEGEE. CDR3 DNA sequence: TGTGCCAGCAGCTTGGGCAGGCGAACCTACGAGCAGTACTTC. Protein: CASSLGRRTYEQYF.

The chain is built from TRBV9 and TRBJ2-1, with TRBD2 matching over 7 bases. This CDR3 spans 16 amino acids. V lost 6 bases to trimming and J lost 2 bases; unmatched junction nucleotides: 11. Germline V gene data show CDR1 as SGDLS and CDR2 as YYNGEE. The CDR3 DNA reads as TGTGCCAGCAACCCAAGCGGGAACGCCGCCTACAATGAGCAGTTCTTC. Its translation is CASNPSGNAAYNEQFF.

The rearrangement joins TRBV13 to TRBJ1-5; D not certain. Germline V gene data show CDR1 as PRHDT and CDR2 as FYEKMQ (reference sequence). CDR3 length: 13 residues. Trimming took 0 bases from V and 5 from J, leaving 5 bases between them. CDR3 sequence reads: CASSLGGDQPQHF. The DNA for the CDR3 is TGTGCCAGCAGCTTAGGCGGGGATCAGCCCCAGCATTTT.

The chain joins TRBV9 to TRBJ2-1, with 8 positions matching TRBD1. Losses at the gene ends were 0 bases for V and 8 bases for J; bases not matched to a gene: 10. The germline V gene encodes CDR1 SGDLS and CDR2 YYNGEE. CDR3 length: 16 amino acids. CDR3 in amino acids: CASSVDGQGAFDEQFF. In nucleotides, the CDR3 is TGTGCCAGCAGCGTAGATGGGCAGGGGGCTTTCGATGAGCAGTTCTTC.

This chain connects TRBV21-1 to TRBJ1-5. TRBV21-1 is tagged as a pseudogene. This CDR3 contains 18 residues. The DNA for the CDR3 is TGTGCCAGCAGCAAAGCTTTGGCGCGCCGAGGGAGCAATCAGCCCCAGCATTTT. Translating it yields CASSKALARRGSNQPQHF.

As for this clone: At one end the junction does not follow the germline gene, possibly because of a read error. The V call is TRBV7-9, the J call TRBJ2-3; a possible D gene is TRBD2 (5 bases). From germline, CDR1 is SEHNR and CDR2 FQNEAQ (reference sequence). This CDR3 is 16 amino acids long. CDR3 protein: CSSTLSLRDPTDTQYF. The CDR3 coding sequence is TGTTCCAGCACCCTCTCCCTTCGGGATCCCACAGATACGCAGTATTTT.

The genes are TRBV18 and TRBJ1-3, with 7 bases aligning to TRBD1. Germline V gives CDR1 KGHSH, CDR2 LQKENI. The CDR3 consists of 14 residues. The V gene end was trimmed by 2 bases and the J gene end by 11 bases; junction bases not matched to a gene: 9. Here the CDR3 DNA reads TGTGCCAGCTCACCAGTACAGGGGTCCGACGCCATATATTTT. Its protein product is CASSPVQGSDAIYF.